These T cell receptor beta chains were read from a single sample in a study of T cell repertoires and leukemia-associated antigens. MiXCR was run by TCRdb on the 5' RACE reads, yielding one entry per CDR3 protein. The sample yields about 15,000 distinct CDR3 sequences, 39% seen once. The antigens of these receptors remain unknown. Sample: CD3+ T cells sorted from blood and cultured. These receptors originate from a female donor in good health. CDR3s include the opening cysteine and the closing phenylalanine or tryptophan. The order of the fields is D gene, V gene, J gene, clone size, CDR3 protein, CDR3 DNA. A D gene is named only where the DNA matches it firmly. Clone size is not always given. Where it is, it says once, few, many or a class for expanded clones.

D: TRBD2
V: TRBV29-1
J: TRBJ2-1
size: medium-sized
CDR3: CSVARTSEGNEQFF
DNA: TGCAGCGTTGCGAGGACTAGCGAAGGCAATGAGCAGTTCTTC

D: TRBD2
V: TRBV5-1
J: TRBJ2-1
size: -
CDR3: CASSRVSGTSSEQFF
DNA: TGCGCCAGCAGCCGGGTAAGCGGGACGTCTAGTGAGCAGTTCTTC

D: TRBD2
V: TRBV5-1
J: TRBJ2-1
size: medium-sized
CDR3: CASSLTSGSYNEQFF
DNA: TGCGCCAGCAGCTTGACTAGCGGTTCCTACAATGAGCAGTTCTTC

D: -
V: TRBV12-3/TRBV12-4
J: TRBJ1-4
size: many
CDR3: CASSLGQSKLFF
DNA: TGTGCCAGCAGCCTCGGACAGTCAAAACTGTTTTTT

D: TRBD1
V: TRBV7-3
J: TRBJ2-7
size: once
CDR3: CACSLSGTGGYEQYF
DNA: TGTGCCTGCAGCCTAAGTGGGACAGGGGGCTACGAGCAGTACTTC

D: TRBD2
V: TRBV5-1
J: TRBJ2-4
size: medium-sized
CDR3: CASSGMVPISGTRAKNIQYF
DNA: TGCGCCAGCAGCGGGATGGTCCCAATTAGCGGGACTAGAGCCAAAAACATTCAGTACTTC

D: -
V: TRBV29-1
J: TRBJ1-1
size: medium-sized
CDR3: CSVEDHARSNTEAFF
DNA: TGCAGCGTTGAAGATCACGCCAGATCGAACACTGAAGCTTTCTTT

D: -
V: TRBV20-1
J: TRBJ2-5
size: few
CDR3: CSATDFQETQYF
DNA: TGCAGTGCTACGGATTTCCAAGAGACCCAGTACTTC

D: -
V: TRBV19
J: TRBJ2-7
size: many
CDR3: CASSPQDIFYEQYF
DNA: TGTGCCAGTAGTCCCCAAGACATTTTCTACGAGCAGTACTTC

D: TRBD2
V: TRBV20-1
J: TRBJ2-1
size: once
CDR3: CSASAGGESHSGQFF
DNA: TGCAGTGCTTCCGCGGGGGGCGAATCCCACAGTGGGCAGTTCTTC

D: TRBD1
V: TRBV12-3/TRBV12-4
J: TRBJ1-5
size: few
CDR3: CASSPGTGRNQPQHF
DNA: TGTGCCAGCAGCCCCGGGACAGGGCGCAATCAGCCCCAGCATTTT

D: -
V: TRBV29-1
J: TRBJ2-3
size: -
CDR3: CSVEDTGTDTQYF
DNA: TGCAGCGTTGAAGATACGGGGACAGATACGCAGTATTTT

D: -
V: TRBV7-8
J: TRBJ1-3
size: medium-sized
CDR3: CASSPRGAGNTIYF
DNA: TGTGCCAGCAGCCCAAGGGGGGCTGGAAACACCATATATTTT

D: -
V: TRBV30
J: TRBJ2-1
size: many
CDR3: CAWSGVAEIYNEQFF
DNA: TGTGCCTGGAGTGGGGTAGCGGAAATCTACAATGAGCAGTTCTTC

D: -
V: TRBV11-2
J: TRBJ2-1
size: many
CDR3: CASTRDRAYTEQFF
DNA: TGTGCCAGCACCCGGGACCGAGCCTACACTGAGCAGTTCTTC

D: -
V: TRBV20-1
J: TRBJ2-7
size: few
CDR3: CSARDKYYEQYF
DNA: TGCAGTGCTAGAGACAAGTACTACGAGCAGTACTTC

D: -
V: TRBV25-1
J: TRBJ2-7
size: -
CDR3: CASSTGHDVQYF
DNA: TGTGCCAGCAGCACAGGTCACGACGTGCAGTACTTC

D: TRBD2
V: TRBV5-1
J: TRBJ2-3
size: -
CDR3: CVSSFGGSTDTQCF
DNA: TGCGTCAGCAGCTTCGGGGGGTCCACAGATACGCAGTGTTTT

D: -
V: TRBV12-3/TRBV12-4
J: TRBJ2-7
size: medium-sized
CDR3: CASSLRGAQPYEQYF
DNA: TGTGCCAGCAGTTTAAGGGGTGCCCAGCCTTACGAGCAGTACTTC

D: TRBD1
V: TRBV20-1
J: TRBJ2-7
size: few
CDR3: CSATPGTGTYEQYF
DNA: TGCAGTGCCACTCCCGGGACAGGGACCTACGAGCAGTACTTC

D: -
V: TRBV10-3
J: TRBJ2-7
size: -
CDR3: CAISELGSTYEQYF
DNA: TGTGCCATCAGTGAACTAGGTTCGACCTACGAGCAGTACTTC

D: -
V: TRBV20-1
J: TRBJ2-1
size: many
CDR3: CSAREGGAFAYNEQFF
DNA: TGCAGTGCTAGAGAGGGGGGCGCCTTCGCCTACAATGAGCAGTTCTTC

D: -
V: TRBV4-1
J: TRBJ2-7
size: -
CDR3: CASSHDTYTQDIGEQYF
DNA: TGCGCCAGCAGCCACGATACCTACACCCAGGACATCGGTGAGCAGTACTTC

D: -
V: TRBV11-2
J: TRBJ1-4
size: hyperexpanded
CDR3: CASRATGRRGKLFF
DNA: TGTGCCAGCAGGGCGACCGGAAGGAGGGGAAAACTGTTTTTT

D: TRBD2
V: TRBV5-1
J: TRBJ2-7
size: -
CDR3: CAGSLVHQRDVQYF
DNA: TGCGCCGGCAGCTTGGTACATCAGCGGGACGTGCAGTACTTC

D: TRBD1
V: TRBV5-1
J: TRBJ2-1
size: many
CDR3: CASSLASGTGQLSYNEQFF
DNA: TGCGCCAGCAGCTTGGCCTCCGGGACAGGGCAGTTATCCTACAATGAGCAGTTCTTC

D: -
V: TRBV20-1
J: TRBJ2-7
size: few
CDR3: CSARPHFMGRSFEQYF
DNA: TGCAGTGCTAGACCGCATTTTATGGGGCGATCCTTCGAGCAGTACTTC